These 24 T cell receptor beta chains were sequenced from one sample in a study of T cell responses to AZD1222 COVID-19 vaccine. Produced via immunoSEQ multiplex PCR; TCRdb's table is partial and in-frame only. There are 130,000 to 150,000 clones in the sample; about nine tenths occur only once, and 2.8% lies in the top ten. The sample was peripheral blood, taken on day 0 of MenACWY control vaccination. These receptors all come from an adult in good health.

This clone was detected once. The V and J genes are TRBV6-1 and TRBJ2-3; 12 nucleotides line up with TRBD1. This CDR3 comprises 16 residues. Germline V CDR1 and CDR2: MNHNS, SASEGT. V lost 3 bases and J lost 5; bases outside the gene matches: 6. The CDR3 coding sequence is TGTGCCAGCAGTGACTGGGGACAGGGGGCGCAAGATACGCAGTATTTT. This gives the protein CASSDWGQGAQDTQYF.

V gene TRBV6-1 combines with J gene TRBJ1-1; D gene ambiguous. V lost 1 base and J lost 7, with 7 bases in between. Germline V lookup: CDR1 MNHNS, CDR2 SASEGT. This CDR3 has 12 amino acids. The CDR3 nucleotides are TGTGCCAGCAGTGAAGGGGGAGTTGAAGCTTTCTTT. This codes for CASSEGGVEAFF.

The chain uses TRBV3-1 (or the pseudogene TRBV3-2) and TRBJ1-4, with D uncertain. Per the germline V gene, CDR1 is LGHDT and CDR2 is YNNKEL (reference sequence). CDR3 size: 13 residues. V was cut by 1 base and J by 5 bases, with 5 bases left in between. The DNA of the CDR3 is TGTGCCAGCAGCCAAGTTGACAATGAAAAACTGTTTTTT. Translated: CASSQVDNEKLFF.

The chain uses TRBV28 and TRBJ2-7; TRBD1 or TRBD2 may be the D gene (6 bases each). Germline loops: CDR1 MDHEN, CDR2 SYDVKM. CDR3 length: 15 amino acids. Trimming shortened V by 5 bases and J by 0 bases, and 14 bases separated the two germline ends. The CDR3 loop is CASSPPGASSYEQYF. CDR3 coding DNA: TGTGCCAGCAGTCCTCCGGGGGCCAGCTCCTACGAGCAGTACTTC.

This sequence joins TRBV19 and TRBJ2-7; D uncertain. The CDR3 contains 17 residues. Germline V lookup: CDR1 LNHDA, CDR2 SQIVND (reference sequence). V shed 5 bases and J shed 3 bases, with 23 bases lying between them. The CDR3 sequence: CASSPSLGRHINYEQYF. The CDR3 DNA reads as TGTGCCAGTAGTCCTTCTTTGGGTAGACACATCAACTACGAGCAGTACTTC.

The chain uses TRBV12-5 and TRBJ1-2; 8 bases are shared with TRBD1. Trimming removed 6 bases from V and 2 bases from J; junction bases left unmatched: 2. The CDR3 extends over 13 amino acids. Germline V gives CDR1 LGHNT, CDR2 FRNRAP. The CDR3 loop is CASGRTGNYGYTF. The CDR3 DNA follows: TGTGCTAGTGGAAGGACAGGGAACTATGGCTACACCTTC. The whole variable domain, remainder taken from reference TRBV12-5 and TRBJ1-2, is DARVTQTPRHKVTEMGQEVTMRCQPILGHNTVFWYRQTMMQGLELLAYFRNRAPLDDSGMPKDRFSAEMPDATLATLKIQPSEPRDSAVYFCASGRTGNYGYTFGSGTRLTVV.

The chain couples TRBV30 to TRBJ1-5, with D possibly TRBD1 on 6 matching bases. Trimming took 2 bases from V and 6 from J, leaving 11 bases between them. This CDR3 has 13 residues. Looked up from germline, CDR1 is GTSNPN and CDR2 is SVGIG (reference sequence). The CDR3 is CAWSRTGIQPQHF. In nucleotides, the CDR3 is TGTGCCTGGAGTAGAACAGGGATTCAGCCCCAGCATTTT.

The J gene is TRBJ1-1, the V gene TRBV28; tentatively, D is TRBD1 (5 bases). Trimming cost V 4 bases and J 0 bases, with 9 bases left between them. The CDR3 runs to 14 residues. Germline CDR1 is MDHEN and CDR2 is SYDVKM. The CDR3 reads CASSSGRMNTEAFF. For the CDR3, the DNA is TGTGCCAGCAGTTCGGGACGGATGAACACTGAAGCTTTCTTT.

The chain has TRBV10-3 and TRBJ1-4, with D maybe TRBD1 (6 bases). V lost 4 bases to trimming and J lost 7 bases, with 10 bases between them. Germline V gives CDR1 ENHRY, CDR2 SYGVKD. The CDR3 consists of 13 residues. The CDR3 protein is CAISGDTLEKLFF. CDR3 sequence (DNA): TGTGCCATCAGTGGGGACACTCTTGAAAAACTGTTTTTT.

The J gene is TRBJ1-2, the V gene TRBV27; TRBD1 aligns across 10 bases. In germline, CDR1 is MNHEY, CDR2 SMNVEV (reference sequence). The CDR3 covers 14 residues. The V gene end was trimmed by 6 bases and the J gene end by 4 bases; junction bases not matched to a gene: 5. CDR3 residues: CASRYRDRGYGYTF. CDR3 DNA: TGTGCCAGCAGGTACCGGGACAGGGGCTATGGCTACACCTTC.

The chain employs TRBV6-5 and TRBJ1-3; D gene ambiguous. The CDR3 has 14 amino acids. Germline-derived CDR1 and CDR2 are MNHEY and SVGAGI. Trimming cost V 5 bases and J 0 bases, with 8 bases left between them. This CDR3 is CASSRIYSGNTIYF. As DNA, the CDR3 is TGTGCCAGCAGTAGGATTTACTCTGGAAACACCATATATTTT.

V usage is TRBV27 and J usage is TRBJ2-5; D gene ambiguous. Deletions cut 5 bases from V and 1 base from J, with 8 bases between. The CDR3 covers 13 residues. Germline V gene data show CDR1 as MNHEY and CDR2 as SMNVEV (reference sequence). Here the CDR3 reads CASSLTRQETQYF. The CDR3, as DNA: TGTGCCAGCAGTCTCACGCGCCAAGAGACCCAGTACTTC.

The CDR3 DNA reads TGTGCCAGCAGATTCCAGGGCACAGATACGCAGTATTTT. Translating gives CASRFQGTDTQYF. This chain joins TRBV3-1 (or the pseudogene TRBV3-2) and TRBJ2-3; unclear D gene. V was clipped by 6 bases and J by 1 base, with 8 bases between them. Germline assignment: CDR1 LGHDT and CDR2 YNNKEL (reference sequence). This CDR3 has 13 amino acids.

The gene calls are TRBV5-1 and TRBJ2-1; 11 bases agree with TRBD2. The V and J ends lost 3 bases and 3 bases, in that order; junction bases with no gene match: 5. In germline, CDR1 is SGHRS, CDR2 YFSETQ. There are 16 residues in the CDR3. The CDR3 reads CASSWFLAGGYNEQFF. CDR3 nucleotide sequence: TGCGCCAGCAGCTGGTTTCTAGCGGGAGGCTACAATGAGCAGTTCTTC. Drawing the rest from reference TRBV5-1 and TRBJ2-1, the complete variable domain is KAGVTQTPRYLIKTRGQQVTLSCSPISGHRSVSWYQQTPGQGLQFLFEYFSETQRNKGNFPGRFSGRQFSNSRSEMNVSTLELGDSALYLCASSWFLAGGYNEQFFGPGTRLTVL.

This chain uses TRBV20-1 with TRBJ2-1; D may match TRBD1 or TRBD2 (6 bases each). Germline CDR1 and CDR2: DFQATT and SNEGSKA (reference sequence). This CDR3 has 15 amino acids. V was trimmed by 3 bases and J by 8 bases, leaving 20 bases between them. The CDR3 region is CSASPAAGEVDEQFF. For the CDR3, the DNA is TGCAGTGCTAGTCCAGCGGCAGGGGAGGTGGATGAGCAGTTCTTC.

The J gene is TRBJ1-3, the V gene TRBV27; TRBD1 matches 8 bases. V was clipped by 4 bases and J by 7 bases; unmatched bases: 9. CDR3 length equals 15 residues. Germline V CDR1 and CDR2: MNHEY, SMNVEV (reference sequence). DNA for the CDR3: TGTGCCAGCAGTTCAAGGACAGGGAGGAGGAACACCATATATTTT. Translation gives CASSSRTGRRNTIYF.

V usage is TRBV2 and J usage is TRBJ1-6; TRBD1 agrees at 7 bases. The V segment lost 4 bases and the J segment 8 bases; nucleotides outside the gene matches: 5. The CDR3 is made up of 14 amino acids. CDR1 SNHLY and CDR2 FYNNEI come from the germline V gene. CDR3 protein: CASSAPGQYSPLHF. CDR3 coding DNA: TGTGCCAGCAGTGCACCGGGACAGTATTCACCCCTCCACTTT. The whole variable domain, remainder taken from reference TRBV2 and TRBJ1-6, is EPEVTQTPSHQVTQMGQEVILRCVPISNHLYFYWYRQILGQKVEFLVSFYNNEISEKSEIFDDQFSVERPDGSNFTLKIRSTKLEDSAMYFCASSAPGQYSPLHFGNGTRLTVT.

The J gene is TRBJ2-1, the V gene TRBV5-1; D uncertain. Germline V gene lookup returns CDR1 SGHRS and CDR2 YFSETQ. This CDR3 comprises 15 residues. V was pared by 0 bases and J by 1 base, with 8 bases between. The CDR3 region has the DNA TGCGCCAGCAGCTTGGACACTCTTTCCTACAATGAGCAGTTCTTC. Translating gives CASSLDTLSYNEQFF.

This chain uses TRBV6-5 with TRBJ1-4, with D perhaps TRBD1 (6 bases). Trimming shortened V by 5 bases and J by 7 bases, and 14 bases separated the two germline ends. The CDR3 is 14 residues long. CDR1 MNHEY and CDR2 SVGAGI come from the germline V gene. The CDR3 bases are TGTGCCAGCAGTACAGGGCTGGGCGGTGAAAAACTGTTTTTT. Its translation: CASSTGLGGEKLFF.

The chain has TRBV2 and TRBJ2-1, with TRBD2 matching 10 bases. The length of the CDR3 is 14 residues. CDR1 is SNHLY, CDR2 FYNNEI, per germline. J lost 7 bases, V lost 6 bases, and 6 bases had no gene match. CDR3 sequence: CASRGAGGWNEQFF. In DNA form, the CDR3 reads TGTGCCAGCAGGGGAGCGGGAGGGTGGAATGAGCAGTTCTTC.

J is TRBJ2-2 and V is TRBV19; D perhaps matches TRBD1 (5 bases). This CDR3 comprises 18 residues. Looked up from germline, CDR1 is LNHDA and CDR2 is SQIVND (reference sequence). The V end lost 5 bases, the J end lost 1 base, and 20 bases lay between the germline ends. The CDR3 loop reads CASSSRLGFQGNTGELFF. The DNA for the CDR3 is TGTGCCAGTAGTTCTCGGTTAGGGTTTCAGGGGAACACCGGGGAGCTGTTTTTT. Looking up the rest from reference TRBV19 and TRBJ2-2 gives the full variable domain: DGGITQSPKYLFRKEGQNVTLSCEQNLNHDAMYWYRQDPGQGLRLIYYSQIVNDFQKGDIAEGYSVSREKKESFPLTVTSAQKNPTAFYLCASSSRLGFQGNTGELFFGEGSRLTVL.

The V gene is TRBV3-1 (or the pseudogene TRBV3-2), the J gene TRBJ2-7; D call uncertain. Between the trimmed V and J ends, which lost 4 bases and 6 bases, there was a span of 13 bases. Germline CDR1 is LGHDT and CDR2 is YNNKEL (reference sequence). This CDR3 comprises 13 residues. The CDR3 loop is CASSPYPTFEQYF. CDR3 nucleotide sequence: TGTGCCAGCAGCCCATATCCTACATTCGAGCAGTACTTC.

V is TRBV19 and J is TRBJ1-1; D is perhaps TRBD1 (6 bases). Between the trimmed V and J ends, which lost 5 bases and 0 bases, there was a span of 7 bases. Germline CDR1 reads LNHDA; CDR2 reads SQIVND (reference sequence). CDR3 length equals 13 residues. CDR3 bases: TGTGCCAGTAGTCGACAGGTGAACACTGAAGCTTTCTTT. It is translated as CASSRQVNTEAFF.

In this sample, this clone turned up once. CDR3 sequence (DNA): TGTGCCAGCAGCCACCTAGCTAAGGGGTTTAGCGGGAGTCAAGAGACCCAGTACTTC. Translating it yields CASSHLAKGFSGSQETQYF. The J gene is TRBJ2-5, the V gene TRBV28, with 9 bases that match TRBD2. Germline CDR1 is MDHEN and CDR2 is SYDVKM. V shed 6 bases, J shed 2 bases, and the junction held 19 bases outside the gene matches. This CDR3 has 19 amino acids.